The TCR beta chain under discussion was sequenced for a study of CD8 T cells in Susac syndrome. V was cut by 4 bases and J by 8 bases, with 20 bases left in between. Germline V lookup: CDR1 KGHDR, CDR2 SFDVKD. This CDR3 contains 16 residues. Random hexamers were used to reverse transcribe an amount of roughly 0.5 to 1 ug RNA. TCRdb processed the immunoSEQ multiplex PCR reads anew with MiXCR; each CDR3 protein has one entry. The repertoire consists of some 260,000 distinct CDR3 sequences, with roughly 81% occurring once and the leading ten covering about 0.11%. The sequence was obtained from a human donor with multiple sclerosis. The sample comprised CD8+ T cells from PBMCs. This rearrangement joins TRBV24-1 to TRBJ2-1; D unresolved. CDR3 sequence reads: CATSDDDTHRIHEQFF. In DNA form, the CDR3 reads TGTGCCACCAGTGACGATGACACACACCGGATCCATGAGCAGTTCTTC.